This entry is about one T cell receptor beta chain. There are 13 residues in the CDR3. CDR1 is LGHDT, CDR2 YNNKEL, per germline (reference sequence). Trimming stripped 0 bases from V and 5 bases from J, with 5 bases between. In the original workflow: Estimation of nucleated cell counts was performed using reference gene primer amplification. This table comes from immunoSEQ multiplex PCR, and its TCRdb copy is limited to in-frame clones, with some not included. Clonal size and the V and J genes are those of that table, whereas D and trimming came from the DNA. The sample contains tens of thousands of clones, approximately 84% of which appear only once. This entry belongs to a study of blood T cell repertoires in COVID-19. Study-wide context: Donors in the United States, Italy and Spain gave samples during acute or convalescent COVID-19.

The V gene is TRBV3-1 (or the pseudogene TRBV3-2), the J gene TRBJ1-3; no clear D gene. This receptor was taken from a human donor in a cohort sampled during active COVID-19. Sequencing was done on a sample of peripheral blood. The DNA for the CDR3 is TGTGCCAGCAGCCAAGATCGTAGAAACACCATATATTTT. It is translated as CASSQDRRNTIYF.